This T cell receptor beta chain was found in a study of quantifying T cell responses using KT2 cells. As for the study in general: TCR alpha and beta constant-region primers primed reverse transcription of RNA.

This clonotype was observed at least ten times. Germline V gene data show CDR1 as SGHDN and CDR2 as FVKESK. The CDR3 covers 14 residues. V lost 4 bases and J lost 6, with 15 bases in between. An oligo carrying a UMI was ligated to the cDNA 3' end. An equimolar mix of RC1.1 and RC1.2 primed the beta chain across TRBC1 and TRBC2. TCRdb redid the calling of the UMI-ligation and nested PCR reads with MiXCR, one entry per CDR3 protein. The sample consists of approximately 54,000 distinct CDR3 sequences, 9.5% to 13% of them appearing once. The chain carries TRBV14 and TRBJ1-1, with a possible D match to TRBD1 (6 bases). Sequencing input: PBMCs spiked with cells of the T cell clone KT2. The sequence derives from a human donor. The CDR3 spells CASSPRWGGSEAFF. The CDR3 bases are TGTGCCAGCAGCCCCCGGTGGGGGGGCTCTGAAGCTTTCTTT. Full variable domain (missing parts from reference TRBV14 and TRBJ1-1): EAGVTQFPSHSVIEKGQTVTLRCDPISGHDNLYWYRRVMGKEIKFLLHFVKESKQDESGMPNNRFLAERTGGTYSTLKVQPAELEDSGVYFCASSPRWGGSEAFFGQGTRLTVV.